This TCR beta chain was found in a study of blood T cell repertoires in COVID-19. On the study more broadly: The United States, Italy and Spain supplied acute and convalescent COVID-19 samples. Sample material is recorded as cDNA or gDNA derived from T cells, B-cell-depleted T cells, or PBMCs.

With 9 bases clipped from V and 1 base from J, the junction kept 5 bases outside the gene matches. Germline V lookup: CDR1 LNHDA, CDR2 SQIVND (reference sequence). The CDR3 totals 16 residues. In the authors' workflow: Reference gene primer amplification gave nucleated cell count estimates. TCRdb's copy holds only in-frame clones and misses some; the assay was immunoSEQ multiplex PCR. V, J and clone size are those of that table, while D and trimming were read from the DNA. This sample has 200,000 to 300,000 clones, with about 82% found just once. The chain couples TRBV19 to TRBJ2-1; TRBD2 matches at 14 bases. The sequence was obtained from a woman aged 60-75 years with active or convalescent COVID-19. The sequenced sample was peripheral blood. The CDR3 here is CASGTSGSRSYNEQFF. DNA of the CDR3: TGTGCCAGCGGGACTAGCGGGAGTCGGTCCTACAATGAGCAGTTCTTC.